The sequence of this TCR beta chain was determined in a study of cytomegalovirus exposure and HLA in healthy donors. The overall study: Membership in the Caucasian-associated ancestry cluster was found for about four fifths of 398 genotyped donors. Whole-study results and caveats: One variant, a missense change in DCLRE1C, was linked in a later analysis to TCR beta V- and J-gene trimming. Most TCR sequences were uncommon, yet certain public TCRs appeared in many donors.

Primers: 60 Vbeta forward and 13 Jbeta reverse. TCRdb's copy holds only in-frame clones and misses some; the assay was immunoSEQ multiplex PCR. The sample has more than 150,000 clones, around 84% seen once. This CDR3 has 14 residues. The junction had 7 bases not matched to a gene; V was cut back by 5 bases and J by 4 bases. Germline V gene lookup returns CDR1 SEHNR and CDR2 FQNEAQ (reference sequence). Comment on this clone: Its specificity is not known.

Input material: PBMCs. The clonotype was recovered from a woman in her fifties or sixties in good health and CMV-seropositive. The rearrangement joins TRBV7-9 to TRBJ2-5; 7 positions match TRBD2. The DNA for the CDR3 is TGTGCCAGCAGCCCCTTGGGGGGGATAGAGACCCAGTACTTC. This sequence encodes CASSPLGGIETQYF.